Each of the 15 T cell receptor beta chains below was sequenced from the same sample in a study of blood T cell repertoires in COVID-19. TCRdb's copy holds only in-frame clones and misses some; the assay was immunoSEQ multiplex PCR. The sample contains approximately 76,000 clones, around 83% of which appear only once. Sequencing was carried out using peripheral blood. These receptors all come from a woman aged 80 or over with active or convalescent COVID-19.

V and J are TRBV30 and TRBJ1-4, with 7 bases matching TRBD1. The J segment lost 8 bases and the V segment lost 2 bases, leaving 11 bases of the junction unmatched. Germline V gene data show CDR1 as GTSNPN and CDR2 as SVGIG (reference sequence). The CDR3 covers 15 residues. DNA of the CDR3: TGTGCCTGGAGTCGTAGAGACAGGGACGGAGAAAAACTGTTTTTT. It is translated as CAWSRRDRDGEKLFF.

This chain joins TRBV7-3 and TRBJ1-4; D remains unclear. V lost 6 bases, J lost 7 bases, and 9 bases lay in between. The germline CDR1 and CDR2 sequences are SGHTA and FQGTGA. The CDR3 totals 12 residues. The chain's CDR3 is CASRTPIEKLFF. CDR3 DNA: TGTGCCAGCAGAACACCGATTGAAAAACTGTTTTTT.

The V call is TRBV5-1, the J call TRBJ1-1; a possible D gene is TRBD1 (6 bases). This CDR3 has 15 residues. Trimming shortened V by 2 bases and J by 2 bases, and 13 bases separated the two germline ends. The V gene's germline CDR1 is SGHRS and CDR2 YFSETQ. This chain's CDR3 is CASSFQGRGNTEAFF. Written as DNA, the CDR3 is TGCGCCAGCAGCTTTCAGGGGAGGGGAAACACTGAAGCTTTCTTT.

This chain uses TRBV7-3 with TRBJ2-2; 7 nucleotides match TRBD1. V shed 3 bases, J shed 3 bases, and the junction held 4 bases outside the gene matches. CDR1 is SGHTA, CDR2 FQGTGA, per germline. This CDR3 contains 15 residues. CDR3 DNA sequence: TGTGCCAGCAGCTTCACAGGGGCGGACACCGGGGAGCTGTTTTTT. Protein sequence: CASSFTGADTGELFF.

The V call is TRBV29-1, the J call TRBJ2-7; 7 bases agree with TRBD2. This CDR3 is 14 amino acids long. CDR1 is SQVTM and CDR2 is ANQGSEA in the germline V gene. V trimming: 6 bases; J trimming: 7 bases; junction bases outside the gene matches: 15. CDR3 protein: CSVTYRQRGFEQYF. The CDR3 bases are TGCAGCGTAACCTACCGCCAGCGGGGTTTTGAGCAGTACTTC.

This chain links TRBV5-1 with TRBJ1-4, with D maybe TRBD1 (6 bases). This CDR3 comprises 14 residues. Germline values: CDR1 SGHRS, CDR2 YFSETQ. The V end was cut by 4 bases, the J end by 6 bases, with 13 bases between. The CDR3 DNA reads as TGCGCCAGCAGCCAGGGGAATTTGTATGAAAAACTGTTTTTT. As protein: CASSQGNLYEKLFF.

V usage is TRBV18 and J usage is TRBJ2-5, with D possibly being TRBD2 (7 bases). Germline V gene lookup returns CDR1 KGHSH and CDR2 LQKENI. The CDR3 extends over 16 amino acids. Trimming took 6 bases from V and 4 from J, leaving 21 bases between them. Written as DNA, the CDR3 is TGTGCCAGCTCCCCCTTCCGGGGGGCAGAGGGAGAGACCCAGTACTTC. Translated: CASSPFRGAEGETQYF.

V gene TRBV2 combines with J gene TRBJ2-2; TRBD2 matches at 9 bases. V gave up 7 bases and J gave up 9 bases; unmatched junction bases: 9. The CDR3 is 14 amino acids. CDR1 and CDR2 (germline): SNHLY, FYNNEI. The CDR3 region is CASTPAGGVRELFF. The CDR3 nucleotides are TGTGCCAGCACCCCGGCGGGGGGGGTAAGGGAGCTGTTTTTT.

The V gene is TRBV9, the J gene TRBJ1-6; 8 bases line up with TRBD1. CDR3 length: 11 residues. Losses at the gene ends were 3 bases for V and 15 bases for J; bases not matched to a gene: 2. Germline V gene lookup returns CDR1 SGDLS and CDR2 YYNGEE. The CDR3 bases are TGTGCCAGCAGCGCACAGGGGGTCCTCCACTTT. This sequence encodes CASSAQGVLHF. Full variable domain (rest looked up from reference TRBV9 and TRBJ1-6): DSGVTQTPKHLITATGQRVTLRCSPRSGDLSVYWYQQSLDQGLQFLIQYYNGEERAKGNILERFSAQQFPDLHSELNLSSLELGDSALYFCASSAQGVLHFGNGTRLTVT.

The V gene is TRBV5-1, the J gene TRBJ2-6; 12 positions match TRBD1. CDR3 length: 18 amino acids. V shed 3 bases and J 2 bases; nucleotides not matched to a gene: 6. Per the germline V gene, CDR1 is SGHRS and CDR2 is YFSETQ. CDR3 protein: CASSSGTGGATGANVLTF. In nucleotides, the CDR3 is TGCGCCAGCAGCTCTGGGACAGGGGGCGCGACTGGGGCCAACGTCCTGACTTTC.

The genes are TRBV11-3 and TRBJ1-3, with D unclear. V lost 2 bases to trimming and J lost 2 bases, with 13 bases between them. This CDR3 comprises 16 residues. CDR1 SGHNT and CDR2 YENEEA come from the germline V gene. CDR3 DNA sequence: TGTGCCAGCAGCTTAATTTCAAGGAGGGCTGGAAACACCATATATTTT. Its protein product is CASSLISRRAGNTIYF.

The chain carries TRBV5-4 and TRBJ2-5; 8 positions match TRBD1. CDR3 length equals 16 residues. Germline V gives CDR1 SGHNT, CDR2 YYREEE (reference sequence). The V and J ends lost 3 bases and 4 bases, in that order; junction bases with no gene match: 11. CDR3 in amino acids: CASSSGQGMFPETQYF. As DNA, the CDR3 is TGTGCCAGCAGCTCCGGACAGGGAATGTTTCCAGAGACCCAGTACTTC.

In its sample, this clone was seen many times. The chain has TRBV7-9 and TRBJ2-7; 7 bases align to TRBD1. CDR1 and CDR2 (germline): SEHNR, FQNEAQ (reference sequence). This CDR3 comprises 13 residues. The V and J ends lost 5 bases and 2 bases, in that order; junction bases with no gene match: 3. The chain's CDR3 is CASSGDRAYEQYF. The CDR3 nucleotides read TGTGCCAGCAGCGGGGACAGAGCCTACGAGCAGTACTTC.

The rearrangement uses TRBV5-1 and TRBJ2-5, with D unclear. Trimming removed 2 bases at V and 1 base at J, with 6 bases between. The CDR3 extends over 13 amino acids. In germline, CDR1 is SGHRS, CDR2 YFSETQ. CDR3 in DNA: TGCGCCAGCAGCTTACAAGTCCAAGAGACCCAGTACTTC. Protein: CASSLQVQETQYF.

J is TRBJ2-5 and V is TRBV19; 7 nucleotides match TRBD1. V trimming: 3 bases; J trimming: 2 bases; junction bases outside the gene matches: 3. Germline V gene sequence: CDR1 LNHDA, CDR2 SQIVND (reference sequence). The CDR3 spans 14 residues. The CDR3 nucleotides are TGTGCCAGTAGTATGAGACAGGGACAAGAGACCCAGTACTTC. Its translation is CASSMRQGQETQYF.